The present entry profiles one T cell receptor beta chain with its context. Only in-frame clones appear in the TCRdb table, and some are missing; sequencing was by immunoSEQ multiplex PCR. Among 70,000 to 90,000 clones, more than 90% were seen once, and the ten largest hold approximately 0.25%. The data originate from a study of technical replicates of blood from a few donors. Trimming removed 4 bases from V and 3 bases from J, with 13 bases in between. CDR1 is SEHNR, CDR2 FQNEAQ, per germline (reference sequence). The CDR3 is 14 amino acids. This TCR derives from a human donor in good health. Sequencing was carried out using T cells isolated from PBMCs. The V and J genes are TRBV7-9 and TRBJ2-7; weak D call: TRBD2 (6 bases). CDR3: CASSSRENRYEQYF. CDR3 DNA sequence: TGTGCCAGCAGCTCTCGGGAGAACCGCTACGAGCAGTACTTC.